This T cell receptor (beta chain) was sequenced during a study of cytomegalovirus exposure and HLA in healthy donors. Study observations and caveats: In an earlier analysis, in some 540 donors, most V segments appeared productive either ~87% or ~30% of the time.

Trimming removed 6 bases from V and 6 bases from J, with 17 bases in between. Germline loops: CDR1 MNHNS, CDR2 SASEGT. This CDR3 has 14 residues. These donors, healthy bone marrow donors, were studied. In this sample, this clone turned up once. The antigen remains unidentified. The PCR employed 60 Vbeta primers together with 13 Jbeta primers. Sequencing was performed with immunoSEQ multiplex PCR; in TCRdb, only in-frame clones are kept and a portion is missing. The sample has tens of thousands of clones, 65% seen once; the top ten hold about a fifth. The material sequenced was PBMCs. The chain uses TRBV6-1 and TRBJ1-1, with D perhaps matching TRBD1 (6 bases). The TCR comes from a woman between 50 and 59 years old in good health and CMV-seropositive. The CDR3 reads CASRASGAIAEAFF. Here the CDR3 DNA reads TGTGCCAGCAGAGCCTCAGGGGCTATCGCTGAAGCTTTCTTT.